The rows below give T cell receptor beta chains drawn from one sample of a study of blood T cell repertoires in COVID-19. Measured with immunoSEQ multiplex PCR; TCRdb has only the in-frame clones, and not every one. The profile shows about 73,000 clones, roughly 84% of them singletons. The specimen was peripheral blood. Source of these receptors: an older woman with acute or convalescent COVID-19. Both conserved end residues are trimmed from each CDR3. The D gene is left open where the match is weak. A clone size is listed for some rows: how often the clone was seen (once, few, many), or a class if it is expanded.

j_call: TRBJ1-2; d_call: -; clone_size: once; v_call: TRBV19; cdr3_aa: ASSAQWTGSNYGYT
j_call: TRBJ2-7; d_call: -; clone_size: -; v_call: TRBV6-1; cdr3_aa: ASSEGRTARYEQY
j_call: TRBJ1-2; d_call: -; clone_size: -; v_call: TRBV5-1; cdr3_aa: ASSRSGDGFYGYT
j_call: TRBJ1-4; d_call: -; clone_size: -; v_call: TRBV5-3; cdr3_aa: ARSSIDSTLEKLF
j_call: TRBJ2-7; d_call: TRBD2; clone_size: many; v_call: TRBV11-2; cdr3_aa: ASSSRSGGPFSYEQY
j_call: TRBJ2-1; d_call: TRBD1; clone_size: -; v_call: TRBV5-1; cdr3_aa: ASSPRDSSYNEQF
j_call: TRBJ1-1; d_call: TRBD1; clone_size: once; v_call: TRBV29-1; cdr3_aa: SVDQTGLNTEAF
j_call: TRBJ1-5; d_call: -; clone_size: -; v_call: TRBV5-4; cdr3_aa: ASSLAGANQPQH
j_call: TRBJ2-3; d_call: -; clone_size: -; v_call: TRBV5-1; cdr3_aa: ASSPWTASTDTQY
j_call: TRBJ1-5; d_call: -; clone_size: -; v_call: TRBV19; cdr3_aa: ASSTAADSLGSNQPQH
j_call: TRBJ1-2; d_call: -; clone_size: -; v_call: TRBV6-2/TRBV6-3; cdr3_aa: ASSYYGINYGYT
j_call: TRBJ2-7; d_call: TRBD2; clone_size: -; v_call: TRBV3-1/TRBV3-2; cdr3_aa: ASSRELAGSSYEQY
j_call: TRBJ2-3; d_call: -; clone_size: -; v_call: TRBV7-3; cdr3_aa: ASSPSPVDTQY
j_call: TRBJ1-1; d_call: -; clone_size: -; v_call: TRBV19; cdr3_aa: ASSIETGNTEAF
j_call: TRBJ1-1; d_call: -; clone_size: -; v_call: TRBV24-1; cdr3_aa: ATSDSGVGTEAF
j_call: TRBJ1-4; d_call: TRBD1; clone_size: -; v_call: TRBV7-9; cdr3_aa: ASSSGQGGEKLF
j_call: TRBJ1-2; d_call: -; clone_size: -; v_call: TRBV7-2; cdr3_aa: ASSLAGGFTSYGYT
j_call: TRBJ1-5; d_call: -; clone_size: -; v_call: TRBV5-1; cdr3_aa: ASSLEGDSNQPQH
j_call: TRBJ2-5; d_call: -; clone_size: -; v_call: TRBV4-2; cdr3_aa: ASSQVGQQETQY
j_call: TRBJ1-4; d_call: -; clone_size: few; v_call: TRBV21-1; cdr3_aa: ASSKWGTGDEKLF
j_call: TRBJ1-2; d_call: TRBD1; clone_size: few; v_call: TRBV19; cdr3_aa: ASRQGVGGYT
j_call: TRBJ2-7; d_call: TRBD1; clone_size: -; v_call: TRBV7-2; cdr3_aa: ASAVETGSPEQY
j_call: TRBJ2-7; d_call: TRBD2; clone_size: -; v_call: TRBV11-2; cdr3_aa: ASSLDREGVD
j_call: TRBJ1-2; d_call: TRBD1; clone_size: few; v_call: TRBV5-1; cdr3_aa: ASSLSGGDYGYT
j_call: TRBJ1-6; d_call: -; clone_size: few; v_call: TRBV11-2; cdr3_aa: ASSSDRIYNSPLH
j_call: TRBJ2-7; d_call: TRBD1; clone_size: -; v_call: TRBV27; cdr3_aa: ASSRLGDRGLYEQY
j_call: TRBJ1-2; d_call: -; clone_size: once; v_call: TRBV18; cdr3_aa: ASSPTGTNYGYT
j_call: TRBJ1-2; d_call: -; clone_size: -; v_call: TRBV24-1; cdr3_aa: ATSDPAGSNYGYT
j_call: TRBJ2-3; d_call: TRBD1; clone_size: -; v_call: TRBV25-1; cdr3_aa: ASSPGQNTDTQY
j_call: TRBJ1-2; d_call: TRBD1; clone_size: -; v_call: TRBV27; cdr3_aa: ASSTRQGAVLNYGYT
j_call: TRBJ1-4; d_call: TRBD1; clone_size: -; v_call: TRBV19; cdr3_aa: ASTTRTGQGHEKLF
j_call: TRBJ2-5; d_call: TRBD2; clone_size: -; v_call: TRBV5-1; cdr3_aa: ASSLTSGAIVRETQY
j_call: TRBJ1-2; d_call: TRBD1; clone_size: -; v_call: TRBV4-1; cdr3_aa: ASSRDSDYGYT
j_call: TRBJ2-7; d_call: -; clone_size: few; v_call: TRBV14; cdr3_aa: ASSHLQGYEQY
j_call: TRBJ2-1; d_call: TRBD2; clone_size: -; v_call: TRBV3-1/TRBV3-2; cdr3_aa: ASRRTSGGENEQF
j_call: TRBJ1-5; d_call: -; clone_size: -; v_call: TRBV10-3; cdr3_aa: AIRESGEAQPQH
j_call: TRBJ1-5; d_call: TRBD1; clone_size: -; v_call: TRBV2; cdr3_aa: ASKIGTGLQPQH
j_call: TRBJ1-2; d_call: TRBD1; clone_size: -; v_call: TRBV11-2; cdr3_aa: ASSLGSYEGASGYT
j_call: TRBJ1-2; d_call: -; clone_size: -; v_call: TRBV7-3; cdr3_aa: ASSRGAGDGYT
j_call: TRBJ2-2; d_call: TRBD2; clone_size: -; v_call: TRBV5-1; cdr3_aa: ASRLSGGLNTGELF
j_call: TRBJ2-1; d_call: TRBD1; clone_size: -; v_call: TRBV28; cdr3_aa: ASSPPGTGVNEQF